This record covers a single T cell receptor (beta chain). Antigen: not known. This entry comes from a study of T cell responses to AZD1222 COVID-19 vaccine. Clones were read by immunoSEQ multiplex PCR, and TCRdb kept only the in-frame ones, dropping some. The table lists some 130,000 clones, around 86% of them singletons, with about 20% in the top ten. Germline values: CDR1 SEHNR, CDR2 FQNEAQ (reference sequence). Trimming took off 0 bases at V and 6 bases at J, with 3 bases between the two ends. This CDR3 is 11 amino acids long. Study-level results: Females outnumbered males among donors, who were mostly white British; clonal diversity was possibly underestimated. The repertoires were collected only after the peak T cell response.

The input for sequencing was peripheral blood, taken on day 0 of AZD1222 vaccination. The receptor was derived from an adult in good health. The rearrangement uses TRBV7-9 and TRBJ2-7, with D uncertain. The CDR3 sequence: CASSLAGEQYF. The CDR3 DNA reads TGTGCCAGCAGCTTAGCTGGCGAGCAGTACTTC.